One sample yielded the 18 T cell receptor beta chains listed below, sequenced in a study of blood T cell repertoires in COVID-19 (dated by TCRdb to 2019 to 2021). The protocol used for the library was the immunoSEQ multiplex PCR assay. In TCRdb, the immuneACCESS table is reduced to in-frame sequences with V and J assigned. These tables do not hold every clone; where another copy was compared, an unresolved V gene accounts for under half, and the others remain unexplained. The table for this sample lists more than 150,000 clones; 81% of them were counted only once. 9% to 15% of the sample is held by the ten biggest clonotypes. Sequences were obtained from peripheral blood. These receptors were taken from a woman at least 80 years old with COVID-19, enrolled during active disease.

This clone was observed a single time. The rearrangement links TRBV7-9 to TRBJ1-4; no clear D. The CDR3 is 13 amino acids. V was trimmed by 0 bases and J by 8 bases, leaving 7 bases between them. Germline V gene lookup returns CDR1 SEHNR and CDR2 FQNEAQ (reference sequence). The chain's CDR3 is CASSLALGEKLFF. CDR3 nucleotide sequence: TGTGCCAGCAGCTTAGCCCTAGGAGAAAAACTGTTTTTT.

This rearrangement joins TRBV20-1 to TRBJ2-7; 9 bases agree with TRBD2. The CDR3 is 14 amino acids. Per the germline V gene, CDR1 is DFQATT and CDR2 is SNEGSKA (reference sequence). Trimming at V came to 3 bases and at J to 1 base, leaving 4 bases not matched to a gene. CDR3 in DNA: TGCAGTGCTAGTGATAGCGGGAGATCCTACGAGCAGTACTTC. It codes for CSASDSGRSYEQYF.

This chain links TRBV7-2 with TRBJ1-3, with TRBD1 as a possible D gene (5 bases). This CDR3 spans 17 amino acids. Germline CDR1 is SGHTA and CDR2 is FQGNSA. V was cut by 1 base and J by 2 bases, with 15 bases left in between. The CDR3: CASSLGPPGSAGNTIYF. CDR3 DNA sequence: TGTGCCAGCAGCTTAGGGCCCCCAGGGTCTGCTGGAAACACCATATATTTT.

This chain uses TRBV6-6 with TRBJ1-1, with TRBD1 matching over 8 bases. The CDR3 sequence is 14 residues long. V shed 5 bases, J shed 1 base, and the junction held 3 bases outside the gene matches. The V gene's germline CDR1 is MNHNY and CDR2 SVGAGI (reference sequence). DNA of the CDR3: TGTGCCAGCAGTCGCGGGACAGGGAACACTGAAGCTTTCTTT. Its protein is CASSRGTGNTEAFF.

The chain combines TRBV4-2 with TRBJ2-1, with a possible D match to TRBD1 (7 bases). Per germline, CDR1 LGHNA and CDR2 YNFKEQ. Trimming left V 0 bases short and J 6 bases short, with 15 bases between. The CDR3 sequence is 16 residues long. The CDR3 DNA reads as TGTGCCAGCAGCCAAGATTCCGCGCAGGGGGGCAATGAGCAGTTCTTC. This sequence encodes CASSQDSAQGGNEQFF.

The table lists this clone with a few counts. V is TRBV14 and J is TRBJ2-1, with unresolved D. The CDR3 runs to 14 residues. Trimming removed 0 bases at V and 4 bases at J, with 7 bases between. Germline V lookup: CDR1 SGHDN, CDR2 FVKESK. The CDR3 is CASSQDSWYNEQFF. CDR3 coding DNA: TGTGCCAGCAGCCAAGATAGCTGGTACAATGAGCAGTTCTTC.

The count of this clone is one. The CDR3 sequence: CASSLGPGNTEAFF. The CDR3 coding sequence is TGTGCCAGCAGCTTAGGTCCCGGGAACACTGAAGCTTTCTTT. The chain combines TRBV11-3 with TRBJ1-1, with unresolved D. The CDR3 loop spans 14 amino acids. The V gene's germline CDR1 is SGHNT and CDR2 YENEEA. V was shortened by 1 base and J by 1 base, with 7 bases between the two germline ends.

The CDR3 DNA follows: TGTGCCAGCTCACCGACAGGGTATGGGGGTCAGCCCCAGCATTTT. As protein: CASSPTGYGGQPQHF. This chain connects TRBV18 to TRBJ1-5; 7 positions match TRBD1. V shed 3 bases and J 6 bases; nucleotides not matched to a gene: 8. The germline V gene encodes CDR1 KGHSH and CDR2 LQKENI. The CDR3 is 15 residues long.

The rearrangement joins TRBV5-4 to TRBJ2-5, with TRBD1 as a possible D gene (5 bases). The CDR3 spans 14 residues. V lost 1 base, J lost 4 bases, and 11 bases lay in between. Germline CDR1 SGHNT, CDR2 YYREEE (reference sequence). DNA of the CDR3: TGTGCCAGCAGCTTGACAGGCCGGTCAGAGACCCAGTACTTC. Amino acids: CASSLTGRSETQYF. The full variable domain, its missing parts supplied by reference TRBV5-4 and TRBJ2-5, is ETGVTQSPTHLIKTRGQQVTLRCSSQSGHNTVSWYQQALGQGPQFIFQYYREEENGRGNFPPRFSGLQFPNYSSELNVNALELDDSALYLCASSLTGRSETQYFGPGTRLLVL.

The chain joins TRBV2 to TRBJ2-7; 9 bases are a match to TRBD1. J gave up 1 base and V 2 bases, and 3 bases lay outside the gene matches. The CDR3 spans 15 residues. Germline assignment: CDR1 SNHLY and CDR2 FYNNEI. CDR3 protein: CASSEWGQGSYEQYF. CDR3 nucleotide sequence: TGTGCCAGCAGTGAATGGGGACAGGGATCCTACGAGCAGTACTTC.

This rearrangement joins TRBV12-3 or TRBV12-4 to TRBJ2-5; D remains unclear. V lost 8 bases and J 0 bases, leaving 7 bases between the germline ends. CDR3 length: 12 amino acids. The CDR3 region is CASGPHQETQYF. The CDR3 bases are TGTGCCAGCGGCCCCCACCAAGAGACCCAGTACTTC.

The chain combines TRBV28 with TRBJ2-7; weak D call: TRBD2 (6 bases). This CDR3 is 18 amino acids long. V shed 2 bases and J shed 0 bases, with 20 bases lying between them. CDR1 MDHEN and CDR2 SYDVKM come from the germline V gene. The CDR3 nucleotides read TGTGCCAGCAGTTTAAAGCCGCCGGGAGCACGATTCTCCTACGAGCAGTACTTC. This translates into CASSLKPPGARFSYEQYF.

This rearrangement joins TRBV6-5 to TRBJ2-5; 13 bases are shared with TRBD2. Germline CDR1 is MNHEY and CDR2 is SVGAGI. This CDR3 has 15 amino acids. The V segment lost 6 bases and the J segment 5 bases; nucleotides outside the gene matches: 6. CDR3 DNA sequence: TGTGCCAGCAGCATACTAGCGGGGGGGCAGGAGACCCAGTACTTC. It yields the protein CASSILAGGQETQYF.

The genes are TRBV4-2 and TRBJ2-7, with 9 bases identical to TRBD1. V shed 2 bases, J shed 2 bases, and the junction held 7 bases outside the gene matches. The CDR3 is 16 residues long. Germline V CDR1 and CDR2: LGHNA, YNFKEQ. Here the CDR3 reads CASSQPPGTGPYEQYF. CDR3 nucleotide sequence: TGTGCCAGCAGCCAACCCCCCGGGACAGGGCCCTACGAGCAGTACTTC.

CDR3 loop: CASSLMGQGSGANVLTF. CDR3 nucleotides: TGTGCCAGCAGCTTAATGGGACAAGGCTCTGGGGCCAACGTCCTGACTTTC. The rearrangement links TRBV13 to TRBJ2-6; possible D gene TRBD1, 6 bases. Trimming pared 2 bases from V and 0 bases from J, leaving 11 bases between. Germline V CDR1 and CDR2: PRHDT, FYEKMQ (reference sequence). The length of the CDR3 is 17 residues.

V and J are TRBV21-1 and TRBJ2-1; the table's D call, TRBD2, has no DNA check behind it. TRBV21-1 is listed as a pseudogene. The CDR3 runs to 16 residues. The CDR3 region has the DNA TGTGCCAGCAGCAATCAGGTAAGGCGGGAGGGGGGTGAGCAGTTCTTC. Residues: CASSNQVRREGGEQFF.

This clone showed up just once. The gene calls are TRBV20-1 and TRBJ2-5; D remains unclear. CDR1 is DFQATT, CDR2 SNEGSKA, per germline (reference sequence). V gave up 0 bases and J gave up 5 bases, with 4 bases separating them. This CDR3 comprises 11 residues. The CDR3: CSARDAETQYF. DNA of the CDR3: TGCAGTGCTAGAGATGCGGAGACCCAGTACTTC.

In its sample, this clone was seen a few times. The chain links TRBV6-5 to TRBJ1-1, with D unresolved. Germline V CDR1 and CDR2: MNHEY, SVGAGI. This CDR3 has 15 amino acids. V gave up 0 bases and J gave up 5 bases, with 13 bases separating them. This CDR3 is CASSYSTLSGTEAFF. CDR3 DNA sequence: TGTGCCAGCAGTTACTCGACTCTTTCGGGAACTGAAGCTTTCTTT.